Reported below is one TCR beta chain. What it recognizes is unknown. This CDR3 spans 15 amino acids. Germline CDR1 and CDR2: ENHRY and SYGVKD. The sample belongs to a study of CXCR3-negative and CXCR3-positive naive CD8 T cells. Whole-study context: Sequencing gave roughly 130 million TRB reads overall, about 1.5 +/- 0.3 million per library.

Through 5' RACE with UMI labels, the TRB cDNA libraries were prepared. With the 5' RACE reads reprocessed, TCRdb shows one record per CDR3 protein and no DNA. The sample features tens of thousands of distinct CDR3 sequences, with 0.5% to 0.6% in its top ten. Phenotypically, naive CD8+ T cells corresponded to CD45RO-CCR7+CD27+CD95-. Findings and caveats of the study: The TRBV-TRBJ usage of naive CXCR3-negative and CXCR3-positive cells was similar, but that of memory cells differed. Cryopreserved cells partially lost CXCR3 expression, and fresh PBMCs were used in most assays. CXCR3-positive naive cells carried more hydrophobic TRB CDR3s than CXCR3-negative naive cells did.

J is TRBJ2-7 and V is TRBV10-3. The sequencing input was naive CXCR3+ CD8+ T cells from blood. The sample's subset: CD45RO-CCR7+CD27+CD95- naive CD8+ T cells expressing CXCR3 (TNR3+). This TCR came from a human donor in good health. Some clones in this sample may be carry-over from other donors' samples. This CDR3 reads CAISDRQGTTYEQYF.